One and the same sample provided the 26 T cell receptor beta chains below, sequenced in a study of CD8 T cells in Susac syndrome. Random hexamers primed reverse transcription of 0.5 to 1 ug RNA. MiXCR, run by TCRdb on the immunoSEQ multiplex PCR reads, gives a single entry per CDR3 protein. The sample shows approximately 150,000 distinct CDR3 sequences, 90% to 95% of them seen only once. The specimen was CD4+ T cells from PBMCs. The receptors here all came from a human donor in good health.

The CDR3 coding sequence is TGTGCCAGCAGCTTAACCAGGCACTACGAGCAGTACTTC. Its protein product is CASSLTRHYEQYF. The chain links TRBV7-2 to TRBJ2-7; D is ambiguous. Trimming took off 2 bases at V and 3 bases at J, with 8 bases between the two ends. Per germline, CDR1 SGHTA and CDR2 FQGNSA. CDR3 size: 13 residues.

In DNA, the CDR3 is TGTGCCAGCAGCTTCCAACGAAGTGAGCAGTTCTTC. Protein product: CASSFQRSEQFF. This chain connects TRBV11-2 to TRBJ2-1; D is unclear. Trimming pared 3 bases from V and 9 bases from J, leaving 9 bases between. The CDR3 is 12 residues long. Germline lookup yields CDR1 SGHAT and CDR2 FQNNGV. Complete variable domain (other parts from reference TRBV11-2 and TRBJ2-1): EAGVAQSPRYKIIEKRQSVAFWCNPISGHATLYWYQQILGQGPKLLIQFQNNGVVDDSQLPKDRFSAERLKGVDSTLKIQPAKLEDSAVYLCASSFQRSEQFFGPGTRLTVL.

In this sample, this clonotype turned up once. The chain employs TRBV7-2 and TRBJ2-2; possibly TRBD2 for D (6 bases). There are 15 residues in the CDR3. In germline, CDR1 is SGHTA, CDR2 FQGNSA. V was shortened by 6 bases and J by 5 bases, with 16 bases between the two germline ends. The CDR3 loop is CASSEWRRGTGELFF. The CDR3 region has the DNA TGTGCCAGCAGTGAATGGAGGCGGGGAACCGGGGAGCTGTTTTTT.

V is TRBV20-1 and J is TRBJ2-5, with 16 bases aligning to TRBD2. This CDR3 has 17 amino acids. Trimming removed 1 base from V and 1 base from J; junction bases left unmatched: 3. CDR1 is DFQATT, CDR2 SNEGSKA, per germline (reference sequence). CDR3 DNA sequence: TGCAGTGCTAGAGTCGGGACTAGCGGGGGGGGCCAAGAGACCCAGTACTTC. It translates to CSARVGTSGGGQETQYF.

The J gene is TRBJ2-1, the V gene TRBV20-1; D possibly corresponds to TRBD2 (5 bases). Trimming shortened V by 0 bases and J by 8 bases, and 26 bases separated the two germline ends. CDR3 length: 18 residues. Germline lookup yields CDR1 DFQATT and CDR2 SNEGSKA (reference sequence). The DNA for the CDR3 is TGCAGTGCTAGAGATCTTGGTAGCGAGTCATCCCCTTTCGATGAGCAGTTCTTC. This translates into CSARDLGSESSPFDEQFF.

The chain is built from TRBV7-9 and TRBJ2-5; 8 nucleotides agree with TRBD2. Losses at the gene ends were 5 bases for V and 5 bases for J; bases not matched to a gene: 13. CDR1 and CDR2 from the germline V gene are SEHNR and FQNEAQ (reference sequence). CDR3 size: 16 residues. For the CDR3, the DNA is TGTGCCAGCAGCCCCTGGGGTAGCGGGAATATTGAGACCCAGTACTTC. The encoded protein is CASSPWGSGNIETQYF.

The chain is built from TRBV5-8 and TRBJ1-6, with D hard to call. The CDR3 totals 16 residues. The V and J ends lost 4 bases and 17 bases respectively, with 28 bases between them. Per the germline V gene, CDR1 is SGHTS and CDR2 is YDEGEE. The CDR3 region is CASSPGGSRRQNGVHF. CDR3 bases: TGTGCCAGCAGCCCTGGAGGCAGCAGGCGGCAGAACGGCGTCCACTTT.

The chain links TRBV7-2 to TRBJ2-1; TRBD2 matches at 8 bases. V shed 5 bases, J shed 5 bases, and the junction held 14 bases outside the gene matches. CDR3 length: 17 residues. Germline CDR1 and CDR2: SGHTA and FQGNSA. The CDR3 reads CASSVSPTGGLNNEQFF. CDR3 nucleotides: TGTGCCAGCAGCGTTAGCCCAACGGGAGGGCTAAACAATGAGCAGTTCTTC.

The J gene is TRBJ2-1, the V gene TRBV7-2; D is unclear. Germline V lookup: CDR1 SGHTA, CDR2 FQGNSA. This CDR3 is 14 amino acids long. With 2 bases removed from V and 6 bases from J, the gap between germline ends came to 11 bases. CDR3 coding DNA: TGTGCCAGCAGCTTAAACTACGGTAGCAATGAGCAGTTCTTC. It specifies CASSLNYGSNEQFF.

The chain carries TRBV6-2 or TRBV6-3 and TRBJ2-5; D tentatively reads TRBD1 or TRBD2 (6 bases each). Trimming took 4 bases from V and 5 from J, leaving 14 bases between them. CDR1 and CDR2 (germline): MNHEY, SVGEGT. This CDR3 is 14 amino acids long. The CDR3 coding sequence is TGTGCCAGCAGTTCCTTTCGGGGGCATGAGACCCAGTACTTC. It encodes CASSSFRGHETQYF.

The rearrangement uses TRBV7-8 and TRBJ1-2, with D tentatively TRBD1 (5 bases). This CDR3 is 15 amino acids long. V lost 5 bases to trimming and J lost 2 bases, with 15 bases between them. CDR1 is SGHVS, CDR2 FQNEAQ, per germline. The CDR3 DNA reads TGTGCCAGCAGCCCACGGGGGGGATCCAACTATGGCTACACCTTC. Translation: CASSPRGGSNYGYTF.

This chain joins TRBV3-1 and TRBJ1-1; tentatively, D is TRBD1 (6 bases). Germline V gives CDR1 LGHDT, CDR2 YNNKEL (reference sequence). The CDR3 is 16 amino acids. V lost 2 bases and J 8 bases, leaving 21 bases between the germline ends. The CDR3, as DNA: TGTGCCAGCAGCCAATGGACCACGCCAAACCAGGGGGAAGCTTTCTTT. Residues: CASSQWTTPNQGEAFF. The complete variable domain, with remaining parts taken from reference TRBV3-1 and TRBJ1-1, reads DTAVSQTPKYLVTQMGNDKSIKCEQNLGHDTMYWYKQDSKKFLKIMFSYNNKELIINETVPNRFSPKSPDKAHLNLHINSLELGDSAVYFCASSQWTTPNQGEAFFGQGTRLTVV.

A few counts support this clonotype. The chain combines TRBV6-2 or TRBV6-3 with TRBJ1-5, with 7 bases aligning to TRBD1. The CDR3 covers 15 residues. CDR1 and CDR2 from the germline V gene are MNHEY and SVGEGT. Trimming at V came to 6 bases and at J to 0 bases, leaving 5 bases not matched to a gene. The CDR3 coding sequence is TGTGCCAGCAGCCGGGGACAGTATAGCAATCAGCCCCAGCATTTT. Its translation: CASSRGQYSNQPQHF.

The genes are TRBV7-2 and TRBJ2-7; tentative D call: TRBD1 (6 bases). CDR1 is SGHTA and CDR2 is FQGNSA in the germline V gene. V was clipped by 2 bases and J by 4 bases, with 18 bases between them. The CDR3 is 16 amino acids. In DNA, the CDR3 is TGTGCCAGCAGCTTACTGCTAAGGGGGTTTGGTTACGAGCAGTACTTC. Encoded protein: CASSLLLRGFGYEQYF.

The DNA of the CDR3 is TGTGCCAGCAGCTTCGGCAGACGCAATCAGCCCCAGCATTTT. Translating gives CASSFGRRNQPQHF. The chain uses TRBV13 and TRBJ1-5; D is ambiguous. The germline V gene has CDR1 PRHDT and CDR2 FYEKMQ (reference sequence). The CDR3 length is 14 residues. Trimming removed 3 bases at V and 2 bases at J, with 8 bases between. The complete variable domain, with remaining parts taken from reference TRBV13 and TRBJ1-5, reads AAGVIQSPRHLIKEKRETATLKCYPIPRHDTVYWYQQGPGQDPQFLISFYEKMQSDKGSIPDRFSAQQFSDYHSELNMSSLELGDSALYFCASSFGRRNQPQHFGDGTRLSIL.

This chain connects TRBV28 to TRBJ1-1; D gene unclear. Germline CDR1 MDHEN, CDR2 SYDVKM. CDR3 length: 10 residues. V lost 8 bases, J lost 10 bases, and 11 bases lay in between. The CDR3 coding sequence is TGTGCCAGCGTTTCAGTCACAGCTTTCTTT. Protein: CASVSVTAFF.

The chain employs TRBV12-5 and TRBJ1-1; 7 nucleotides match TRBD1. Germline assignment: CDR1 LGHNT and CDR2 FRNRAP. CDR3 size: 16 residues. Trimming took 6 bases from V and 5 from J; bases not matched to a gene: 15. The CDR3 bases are TGTGCTAGTGGACGCGCCGGGACAGTGAGGGAGACTGAAGCTTTCTTT. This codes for CASGRAGTVRETEAFF.

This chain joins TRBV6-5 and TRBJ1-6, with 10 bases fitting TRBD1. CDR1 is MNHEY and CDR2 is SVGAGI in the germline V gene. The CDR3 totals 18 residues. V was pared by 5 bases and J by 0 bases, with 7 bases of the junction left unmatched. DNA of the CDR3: TGTGCCAGCAGTACTGGACAGGGGGTGAGCTCCTATAATTCACCCCTCCACTTT. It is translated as CASSTGQGVSSYNSPLHF.

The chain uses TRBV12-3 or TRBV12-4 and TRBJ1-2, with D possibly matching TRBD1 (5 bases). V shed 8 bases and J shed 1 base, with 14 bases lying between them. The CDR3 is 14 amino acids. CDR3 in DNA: TGTGCCAGCGTTTTGTGGGGCAGTAACTATGGCTACACCTTC. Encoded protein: CASVLWGSNYGYTF.

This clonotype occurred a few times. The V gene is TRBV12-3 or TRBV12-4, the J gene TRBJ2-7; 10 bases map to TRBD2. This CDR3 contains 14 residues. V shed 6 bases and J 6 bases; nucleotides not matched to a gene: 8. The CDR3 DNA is TGTGCCAGCAGCTTATGGAGCGGGAGGGCCGAGCAGTACTTC. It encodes CASSLWSGRAEQYF.

The CDR3, as DNA: TGTGCCAGCAGCTTCCAGCTTGAGGAGCAGTTCTTC. Translated, it gives CASSFQLEEQFF. The chain joins TRBV7-2 to TRBJ2-1; D is undetermined. The germline V gene encodes CDR1 SGHTA and CDR2 FQGNSA. V lost 3 bases to trimming and J lost 10 bases, with 10 bases between them. The CDR3 totals 12 residues.

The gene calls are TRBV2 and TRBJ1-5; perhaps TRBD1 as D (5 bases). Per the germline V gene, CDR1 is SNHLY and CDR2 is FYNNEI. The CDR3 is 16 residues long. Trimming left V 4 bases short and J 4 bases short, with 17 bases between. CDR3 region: CASSGGPTVYNQPQHF. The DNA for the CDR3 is TGTGCCAGCAGTGGGGGCCCGACAGTTTATAATCAGCCCCAGCATTTT.

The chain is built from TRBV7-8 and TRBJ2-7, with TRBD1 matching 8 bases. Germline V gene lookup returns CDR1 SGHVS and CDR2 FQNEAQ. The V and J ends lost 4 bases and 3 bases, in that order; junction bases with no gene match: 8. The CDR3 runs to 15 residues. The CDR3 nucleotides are TGTGCCAGCAGCTCGCGACAGGGGCTTGGCTACGAGCAGTACTTC. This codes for CASSSRQGLGYEQYF.

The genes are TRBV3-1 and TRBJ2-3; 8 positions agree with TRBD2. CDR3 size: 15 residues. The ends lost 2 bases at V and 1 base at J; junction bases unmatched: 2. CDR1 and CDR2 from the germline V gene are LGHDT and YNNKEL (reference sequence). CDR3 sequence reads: CASSQQLAGTDTQYF. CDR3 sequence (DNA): TGTGCCAGCAGCCAACAACTAGCGGGCACAGATACGCAGTATTTT.

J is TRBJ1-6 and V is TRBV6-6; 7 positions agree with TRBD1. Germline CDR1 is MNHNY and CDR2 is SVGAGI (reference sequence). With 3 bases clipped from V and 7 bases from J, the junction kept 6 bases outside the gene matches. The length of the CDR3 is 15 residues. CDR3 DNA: TGTGCCAGCAGTTATATAACAGGGGCAAATTCACCCCTCCACTTT. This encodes CASSYITGANSPLHF.

The DNA of the CDR3 is TGTGCCTGGAACCTCGGGGGAAACACCATATATTTT. This encodes CAWNLGGNTIYF. The chain combines TRBV30 with TRBJ1-3; D remains unclear. This CDR3 is built from 12 residues. The germline V and J ends were trimmed by 4 bases and 4 bases, with 8 bases remaining between them. In germline, CDR1 is GTSNPN, CDR2 SVGIG (reference sequence). Variable domain in full (rest from reference TRBV30 and TRBJ1-3): SQTIHQWPATLVQPVGSPLSLECTVEGTSNPNLYWYRQAAGRGLQLLFYSVGIGQISSEVPQNLSASRPQDRQFILSSKKLLLSDSGFYLCAWNLGGNTIYFGEGSWLTVV.